These T cell receptor beta chains were read from a single sample in a study of cytomegalovirus exposure and HLA in healthy donors. Only in-frame clones appear in the TCRdb table, and some are missing; sequencing was by immunoSEQ multiplex PCR. The sample holds 110,000 or so clones; less than 85% are singletons and the top ten take roughly 8.2%. Material: PBMCs. Source of these receptors: a middle-aged man in good health and CMV-seropositive. Each CDR3 is given with its conserved first and last residue. The D gene is left open where the match is weak. Only some rows state a clone size, as once, few, many or a class for expanded clones.

D gene: TRBD2; J gene: TRBJ2-1; clone size: .; V gene: TRBV9; CDR3 length: 17; CDR3 protein: CASSVEASGRRGNEQFF; CDR3 DNA: TGTGCCAGCAGCGTAGAGGCTAGCGGGAGGAGAGGCAATGAGCAGTTCTTC
D gene: TRBD1; J gene: TRBJ1-6; clone size: .; V gene: TRBV6-5; CDR3 length: 16; CDR3 protein: CASSFGTGRKNSPLHF; CDR3 DNA: TGTGCCAGCAGTTTCGGGACAGGGCGGAAGAATTCACCCCTCCACTTT
D gene: .; J gene: TRBJ1-2; clone size: .; V gene: TRBV5-1; CDR3 length: 16; CDR3 protein: CARNHVDRSQLWGYTF; CDR3 DNA: TGCGCCAGGAACCACGTAGACAGGTCTCAACTCTGGGGCTACACCTTC
D gene: .; J gene: TRBJ2-5; clone size: few; V gene: TRBV4-1; CDR3 length: 16; CDR3 protein: CASSQAAGGGQETQYF; CDR3 DNA: TGCGCCAGCAGCCAAGCAGCGGGTGGGGGACAAGAGACCCAGTACTTC
D gene: TRBD1; J gene: TRBJ2-1; clone size: .; V gene: TRBV7-3; CDR3 length: 15; CDR3 protein: CASSPDRGRYNEQFF; CDR3 DNA: TGTGCCAGCAGCCCCGACAGGGGCCGATACAATGAGCAGTTCTTC
D gene: TRBD1; J gene: TRBJ2-4; clone size: .; V gene: TRBV29-1; CDR3 length: 14; CDR3 protein: CSARTGEAKNSQYF; CDR3 DNA: TGCAGCGCTAGGACAGGGGAGGCCAAAAACAGTCAGTACTTC
D gene: .; J gene: TRBJ2-3; clone size: .; V gene: TRBV7-9; CDR3 length: 15; CDR3 protein: CASSLDGQVADTQYF; CDR3 DNA: TGTGCCAGCAGCTTAGACGGCCAGGTTGCAGATACGCAGTATTTT
D gene: .; J gene: TRBJ1-5; clone size: .; V gene: TRBV18; CDR3 length: 13; CDR3 protein: CASSPGGYEPQHF; CDR3 DNA: TGTGCCAGCTCACCGGGAGGTTACGAGCCCCAGCATTTT
D gene: TRBD1; J gene: TRBJ2-5; clone size: .; V gene: TRBV6-5; CDR3 length: 15; CDR3 protein: CASTPDRAMQETQYF; CDR3 DNA: TGTGCCAGCACTCCGGACAGGGCGATGCAAGAGACCCAGTACTTC
D gene: TRBD1; J gene: TRBJ1-6; clone size: .; V gene: TRBV5-8; CDR3 length: 14; CDR3 protein: CASSYRDSNSPLHF; CDR3 DNA: TGTGCCAGCAGCTACCGGGACAGTAATTCACCCCTCCACTTT
D gene: TRBD2; J gene: TRBJ2-3; clone size: .; V gene: TRBV7-2; CDR3 length: 18; CDR3 protein: CASSSGLAGGRFTDTQYF; CDR3 DNA: TGTGCCAGCAGCTCGGGACTAGCGGGAGGGCGGTTCACAGATACGCAGTATTTT
D gene: .; J gene: TRBJ1-2; clone size: .; V gene: TRBV2; CDR3 length: 13; CDR3 protein: CASGAEANYGYTF; CDR3 DNA: TGTGCCAGCGGGGCGGAAGCTAACTATGGCTACACCTTC
D gene: TRBD2; J gene: TRBJ2-2; clone size: .; V gene: TRBV28; CDR3 length: 17; CDR3 protein: CASSLRLAGLNTGELFF; CDR3 DNA: TGTGCCAGCAGTTTAAGGCTAGCGGGGCTGAACACCGGGGAGCTGTTTTTT